This T cell receptor beta chain was observed in a study of graft-versus-host responses after intestinal transplantation. Study-level information: In this cohort, recipients had multivisceral, liver-intestinal, or isolated intestinal transplants.

The V gene lost 2 bases and the J gene lost 4 bases, with 12 bases spanning the gap. CDR1 is PRHDT, CDR2 FYEKMQ, per germline (reference sequence). The CDR3 length is 14 residues. Clones were sequenced by immunoSEQ multiplex PCR, and TCRdb holds only the in-frame ones, with some missing. The sample lists about 120,000 clones, over 85% occurring once. This clone was picked up one time. What it binds is not known. V is TRBV13 and J is TRBJ2-7; no clear D. This TCR was sampled from a human donor who received an intestinal transplant. The sequencing here drew on unstimulated CD4+ T cells sorted from spleen or lymph node cells, taken before intestinal transplant. The CDR3 protein is CASSLSMSVYEQYF. The CDR3 DNA is TGTGCCAGCAGCTTAAGTATGTCAGTGTACGAGCAGTACTTC.